This T cell receptor beta chain came from a study of blood T cell repertoires in COVID-19. Assay used: immunoSEQ multiplex PCR; TCRdb lists only in-frame clones, some missing. The table lists about 5,600 clones, roughly 83% of them singletons, with 10% to 15% in the top ten. This clone was seen a handful of times. Germline V gene data show CDR1 as MDHEN and CDR2 as SYDVKM. V lost 7 bases to trimming and J lost 8 bases, with 17 bases between them. This CDR3 region has 13 residues. The sequencing input was peripheral blood. This chain links TRBV28 with TRBJ1-2, with D possibly TRBD1 on 5 matching bases. The TCR comes from a human donor in a cohort sampled during active COVID-19. The CDR3 DNA sequence: TGTGCCAGCACCCAAGGGGAATCTCGGGGCTACACCTTC. It codes for CASTQGESRGYTF.